This TCR beta chain derives from a study of radiotherapy plus CTLA-4 blockade in lung cancer. Study outcomes and limitations: Increased serum interferon-beta after radiation also reportedly predicted response strongly. Researchers report tumor-derived TCR clones expanding in blood after radiotherapy plus ipilimumab.

Focal radiation plus CTLA-4 blockade with ipilimumab was administered to patients who had chemo-refractory metastatic non-small-cell lung cancer. Assay used: immunoSEQ multiplex PCR; TCRdb lists only in-frame clones, some missing. The sample has fewer than 50,000 clones, approximately 86% seen once. About this clone itself: The antigen is undetermined.

The material was peripheral blood, obtained from a patient treated with radiotherapy plus ipilimumab. This TCR derives from a human donor with non-small cell lung cancer whose response to radiotherapy plus ipilimumab could not be evaluated.

The CDR3, as DNA: TGCGCCAGCAGTACAGAAAGCAATCAGCCCCAGCATTTT. Amino acids: CASSTESNQPQHF. The V gene is TRBV5-1, the J gene TRBJ1-5, with unresolved D. Trimming removed 5 bases from V and 1 base from J, with 7 bases in between. Germline CDR1 and CDR2: SGHRS and YFSETQ. The CDR3 runs to 13 residues. Full variable domain (outside the CDR3, taken from reference TRBV5-1 and TRBJ1-5): KAGVTQTPRYLIKTRGQQVTLSCSPISGHRSVSWYQQTPGQGLQFLFEYFSETQRNKGNFPGRFSGRQFSNSRSEMNVSTLELGDSALYLCASSTESNQPQHFGDGTRLSIL.